This T cell receptor (beta chain) was captured by sequencing in a study of T-cell reconstitution after alpha-beta-depleted transplantation in children (dated by TCRdb to about 2016). About the study as a whole: T-cell immune reconstitution after TCRalphabeta/CD19-depleted allogeneic hematopoietic cell transplantation in children was quantitatively tracked in the study by means of TCR repertoire profiling.

The CDR3 runs 15 residues from the cysteine to the phenylalanine. The sequence is cut down to CDR3 DNA, 45 bases in frame from base 1. Compared with germline, V lacks 5 bases and J lacks 6 bases; bases without a gene match: 11. Libraries came from PCR. Instrument on record: Illumina HiSeq 2500. To normalize quantification of the TCRbeta repertoire, the TCR libraries were built with molecular barcoding that relied on unique molecular identifiers. TCRdb trimmed the raw reads at Q25, called clones with MiXCR and kept productive beta chains. Rows are combined by CDR3 protein, so each entry shows the most common genes and DNA. This sample lists some 500,000 distinct CDR3 sequences; 15% to 20% were detected once. The ten largest clones add up to 3.3% of the sample. Concerning this clonotype: It lacks a known antigen. No much larger clone is present one base from it, and per-base qualities are unavailable.

The source of this sequence is a human donor who donated a stem cell graft to a child with acute lymphoblastic leukemia. The sequences come from PBMCs from the stem cell graft donor, collected from the stem cell graft. The chain is encoded by TRBV12-3 or TRBV12-4 joined to TRBJ1-2, and TRBD1 aligns with 8 junction nucleotides. The CDR3 region: CASSPSGTGSHGYTF. The bases read TGTGCCAGCAGTCCCTCCGGGACAGGCTCTCATGGCTACACCTTC.